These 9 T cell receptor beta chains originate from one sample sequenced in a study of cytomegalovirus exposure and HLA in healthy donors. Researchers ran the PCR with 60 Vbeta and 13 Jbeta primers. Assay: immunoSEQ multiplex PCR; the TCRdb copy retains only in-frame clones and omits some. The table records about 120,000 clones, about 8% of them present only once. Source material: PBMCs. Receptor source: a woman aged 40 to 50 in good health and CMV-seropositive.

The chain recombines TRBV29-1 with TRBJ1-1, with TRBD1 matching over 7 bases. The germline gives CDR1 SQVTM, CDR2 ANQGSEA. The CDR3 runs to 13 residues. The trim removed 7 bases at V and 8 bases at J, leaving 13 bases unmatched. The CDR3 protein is CSAEDRSLQEAFF. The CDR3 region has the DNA TGCAGCGCCGAGGACAGGTCCCTACAAGAAGCTTTCTTT.

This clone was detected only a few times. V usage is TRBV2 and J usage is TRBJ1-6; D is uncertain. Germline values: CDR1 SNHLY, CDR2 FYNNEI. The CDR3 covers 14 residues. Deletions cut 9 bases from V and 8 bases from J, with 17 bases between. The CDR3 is CASPGREGYSPLHF. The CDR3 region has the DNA TGTGCCAGTCCTGGCCGGGAGGGATATTCACCCCTCCACTTT.

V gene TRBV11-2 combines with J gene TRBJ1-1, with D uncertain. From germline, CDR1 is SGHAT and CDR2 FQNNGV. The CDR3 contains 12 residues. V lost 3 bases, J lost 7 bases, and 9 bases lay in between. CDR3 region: CASSFRGVEAFF. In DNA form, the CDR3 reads TGTGCCAGCAGCTTCCGCGGGGTTGAAGCTTTCTTT.

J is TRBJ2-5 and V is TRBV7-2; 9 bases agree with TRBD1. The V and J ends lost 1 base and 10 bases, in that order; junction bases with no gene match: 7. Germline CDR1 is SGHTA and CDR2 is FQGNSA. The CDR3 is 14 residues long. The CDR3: CASSLGGDRERQYF. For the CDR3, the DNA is TGTGCCAGCAGCTTAGGGGGGGACAGGGAACGCCAGTACTTC.

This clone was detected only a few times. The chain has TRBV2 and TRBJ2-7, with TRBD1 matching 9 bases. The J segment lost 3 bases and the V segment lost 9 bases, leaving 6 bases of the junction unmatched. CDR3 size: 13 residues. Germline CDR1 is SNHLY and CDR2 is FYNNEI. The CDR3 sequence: CARGQGPHYEQYF. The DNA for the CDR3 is TGTGCCAGGGGACAGGGACCGCACTACGAGCAGTACTTC.

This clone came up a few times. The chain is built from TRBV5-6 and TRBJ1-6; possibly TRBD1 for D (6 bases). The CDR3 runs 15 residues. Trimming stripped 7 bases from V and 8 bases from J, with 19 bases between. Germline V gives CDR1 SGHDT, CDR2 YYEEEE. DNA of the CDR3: TGTGCCAGCCAGATCGGGGGGCCCGGGGATTCACCCCTCCACTTT. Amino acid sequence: CASQIGGPGDSPLHF.

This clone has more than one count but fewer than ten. This CDR3 is CASSRPATATYGYTF. Here the CDR3 DNA reads TGTGCCAGCAGCCGTCCGGCAACAGCCACCTATGGCTACACCTTC. The chain uses TRBV28 and TRBJ1-2; D remains unclear. Germline V CDR1 and CDR2: MDHEN, SYDVKM. The CDR3 is 15 amino acids. Deletions cut 6 bases from V and 4 bases from J, with 18 bases between.

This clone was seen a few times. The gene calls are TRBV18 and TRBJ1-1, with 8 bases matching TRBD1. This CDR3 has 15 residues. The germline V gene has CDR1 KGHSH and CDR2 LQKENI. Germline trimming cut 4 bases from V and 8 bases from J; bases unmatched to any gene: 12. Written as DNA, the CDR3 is TGTGCCAGCTCACTAGCGTCGGACAGGGTTAGGGAAGCTTTCTTT. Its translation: CASSLASDRVREAFF.

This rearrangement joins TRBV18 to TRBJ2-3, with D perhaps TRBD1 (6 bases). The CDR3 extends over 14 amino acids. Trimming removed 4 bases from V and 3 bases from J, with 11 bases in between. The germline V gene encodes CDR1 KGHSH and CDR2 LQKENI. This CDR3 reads CASSQRRGTDTQYF. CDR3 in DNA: TGTGCCAGCTCACAACGCAGGGGTACAGATACGCAGTATTTT.